This T cell receptor (beta chain) was profiled in a study of human T cells and chemical hapten exposure. Study in general: Application of 0.01% DPC to the upper back was done by patch test, with a reading at 6 days.

Indicated time point: patch test 1, 2 weeks after DPC sensitization. This sample's treatment: therapeutic diphenylcyclopropenone sensitization with weekly scalp DPC. Via MiXCR, TCRdb re-called the RACE reads, giving one row per CDR3 protein. The data show roughly 360,000 distinct CDR3 sequences, around 5% seen once. Trimming cost V 0 bases and J 4 bases, with 10 bases left between them. The CDR3 consists of 15 residues. Germline V gives CDR1 SGHRS, CDR2 YFSETQ. This material consisted of whole blood, taken in connection with sensitization to the hapten diphenylcyclopropenone (DPC). The gene calls are TRBV5-1 and TRBJ2-2; D remains unclear. The sequence was obtained from a woman aged 45-59 years with alopecia areata. Some clones in this sample may be carry-over from other donors' samples. CDR3 residues: CASSLEVHGTGELFF. In nucleotides, the CDR3 is TGCGCCAGCAGCTTGGAAGTCCACGGCACCGGGGAGCTGTTTTTT. The whole variable domain, filled in from reference TRBV5-1 and TRBJ2-2, reads KAGVTQTPRYLIKTRGQQVTLSCSPISGHRSVSWYQQTPGQGLQFLFEYFSETQRNKGNFPGRFSGRQFSNSRSEMNVSTLELGDSALYLCASSLEVHGTGELFFGEGSRLTVL.